These 16 T cell receptor beta chains came from one sample sequenced in a study of T cells in Graves' hyperthyroidism and ophthalmopathy (dated by TCRdb to about 2019). Libraries came from multiplex PCR. The sample was run on an Illumina HiSeq 2000. Amplification of TCR beta CDR3 regions was carried out from RNA transcripts. For the first round of RT-PCR on the TCR CDR3, the HTBI primer set was used together with the Qiagen OneStep RT-PCR kit. TCRdb reanalyzed the raw reads on its own, using fastp at Q25 for trimming and MiXCR for clone calling, and kept in-frame beta chains. Rows matching on CDR3 protein sequence are summarized as one entry with the most common DNA and genes. Across this sample there are roughly 35,000 distinct CDR3 sequences, with about 53% seen only once. 20% to 30% of the sample is held by the ten biggest clonotypes. Input material: blood. The receptors derive from a woman in her thirties or forties with Graves' ophthalmopathy.

This clonotype was seen ten or more times. The chain employs TRBV29-1 and TRBJ2-6; 7 bases align to TRBD1. With 4 bases clipped from V and 2 bases from J, the junction kept 17 bases outside the gene matches. Germline CDR1 and CDR2: SQVTM and ANQGSEA. The CDR3 extends over 19 amino acids. The CDR3 DNA sequence: TGCAGCGTTGTGAGCGAGGGACAGCAGACCGAGGCTGGGGCCAACGTCCTGACTTTC. Residues: CSVVSEGQQTEAGANVLTF.

V usage is TRBV19 and J usage is TRBJ2-1; D is ambiguous. V dropped 3 bases and J dropped 0 bases, with 12 bases sitting between them. CDR3 size: 16 residues. The germline CDR1 and CDR2 sequences are LNHDA and SQIVND (reference sequence). CDR3 loop: CASSIAQWSSYNEQFF. DNA of the CDR3: TGTGCCAGTAGTATCGCCCAATGGAGCTCCTACAATGAGCAGTTCTTC.

V usage is TRBV12-3 or TRBV12-4 and J usage is TRBJ1-6, with D perhaps matching TRBD1 (6 bases). The V gene lost 3 bases and the J gene lost 9 bases, with 21 bases spanning the gap. The CDR3 spans 17 residues. The DNA for the CDR3 is TGTGCCAGCAGTTTGGACATGGGACACACTCGGTTTTCACCCCTCCACTTT. Amino acid sequence: CASSLDMGHTRFSPLHF.

The V call is TRBV10-3, the J call TRBJ2-5; 8 bases agree with TRBD1. Germline CDR1 and CDR2: ENHRY and SYGVKD. The CDR3 sequence is 15 residues long. The trim removed 3 bases at V and 4 bases at J, leaving 7 bases unmatched. The CDR3 DNA sequence: TGTGCCATCAGTGAAGGCAGGGGGCAAGGAGAGACCCAGTACTTC. Translation gives CAISEGRGQGETQYF.

The gene calls are TRBV2 and TRBJ2-5, with D unresolved. V lost 9 bases and J 5 bases, leaving 19 bases between the germline ends. This CDR3 spans 14 amino acids. CDR1 and CDR2 from the germline V gene are SNHLY and FYNNEI. CDR3 DNA sequence: TGTGCCAGTCGTGGGTTTTTTCTTTCGGAGACCCAGTACTTC. Protein sequence: CASRGFFLSETQYF.

This clonotype was seen repeatedly, ten times or more. The chain uses TRBV2 and TRBJ2-5; D remains unclear. Deletions cut 4 bases from V and 4 bases from J, with 13 bases between. Looked up from germline, CDR1 is SNHLY and CDR2 is FYNNEI. CDR3 size: 14 residues. The CDR3 spells CASSVRPEGETQYF. CDR3 DNA sequence: TGTGCCAGCAGTGTCCGGCCCGAAGGAGAGACCCAGTACTTC.

This clonotype was picked up many times. The genes are TRBV5-1 and TRBJ2-2, with D perhaps TRBD2 (5 bases). CDR3 length: 13 residues. V was clipped by 6 bases and J by 4 bases, with 10 bases between them. The germline V gene encodes CDR1 SGHRS and CDR2 YFSETQ. The chain's CDR3 is CASNELGTGELFF. As DNA, the CDR3 is TGCGCCAGCAACGAACTAGGCACCGGGGAGCTGTTTTTT.

There are many counts of this clonotype. The V gene is TRBV20-1, the J gene TRBJ2-7; tentatively, D is TRBD1 or TRBD2 (6 bases each). Trimming took 0 bases from V and 3 from J, leaving 18 bases between them. The V gene's germline CDR1 is DFQATT and CDR2 SNEGSKA (reference sequence). The CDR3 extends over 16 amino acids. CDR3 in amino acids: CSARDRGAGDDYEQYF. CDR3 nucleotides: TGCAGTGCTAGAGATAGGGGGGCAGGGGATGACTACGAGCAGTACTTC.

As to this clonotype: This CDR3 is missing its conserved last phenylalanine or tryptophan, likely due to a read error. The DNA is left out, because the CDR3 cannot be placed on it with certainty; the CDR3 is given as TCRdb lists it. V gene TRBV7-6 combines with J gene TRBJ2-3; the D segment call TRBD1 is taken from the table without a DNA check. The V gene's germline CDR1 is SGHVS and CDR2 FNYEAQ. The CDR3 contains 13 residues when both ends are counted. The CDR3 sequence is CASSRPEYDTQYL.

Ten or more counts support this clonotype. The genes are TRBV7-3 and TRBJ2-1, with TRBD2 matching 9 bases. The CDR3 contains 16 residues. Germline-derived CDR1 and CDR2 are SGHTA and FQGTGA. V gave up 2 bases and J gave up 7 bases; unmatched junction bases: 9. CDR3 sequence: CASSLGLAGSRNEQFF. The CDR3 DNA follows: TGTGCCAGCAGCTTAGGTCTAGCGGGATCGCGGAATGAGCAGTTCTTC.

V usage is TRBV24-1 and J usage is TRBJ1-1; D ambiguous. There are 15 residues in the CDR3. Germline loops: CDR1 KGHDR, CDR2 SFDVKD. Trimming shortened V by 4 bases and J by 1 base, and 12 bases separated the two germline ends. CDR3 sequence (DNA): TGTGCCACCAGTGACACGCGTCGAGGGAACACTGAAGCTTTCTTT. Its translation: CATSDTRRGNTEAFF.

J is TRBJ2-7 and V is TRBV18, with TRBD1 matching over 8 bases. Unmatched junction bases numbered 13, after V lost 6 bases and J lost 3 bases. The germline V gene has CDR1 KGHSH and CDR2 LQKENI. This CDR3 region has 16 residues. The CDR3 is CASSQGTGQGVYEQYF. The CDR3 bases are TGTGCCAGCTCCCAAGGGACAGGTCAGGGTGTCTACGAGCAGTACTTC.

Worth noting for this clonotype: Without the conserved terminal phenylalanine or tryptophan, this CDR3 likely stems from a read error. The rearrangement uses TRBV19 and TRBJ1-5; TRBD1 aligns across 12 bases. Germline V gene lookup returns CDR1 LNHDA and CDR2 SQIVND (reference sequence). The CDR3 runs 17 residues. The CDR3 sequence: CATSKGTGGWSNQPQHS. The CDR3 nucleotides read TGTGCCACTAGTAAAGGGACAGGGGGCTGGAGCAATCAGCCCCAGCATTCT.

This clonotype was observed a single time. Relative to the germline gene, one junction end is altered; a read error may explain this. The CDR3 region is CASSLEGGGPFSTEAFF. The CDR3 region has the DNA TGTGCCAGCAGCTTAGAGGGGGGCGGACCTTTCAGCACTGAAGCGTTCTTT. The chain is built from TRBV7-9 and TRBJ1-1; tentatively, D is TRBD1 (6 bases). The CDR3 sequence is 17 residues long. In germline, CDR1 is SEHNR, CDR2 FQNEAQ (reference sequence).

This clonotype is judged medium-sized. This rearrangement joins TRBV20-1 to TRBJ1-5; no clear D gene. The CDR3 is made up of 12 amino acids. The V gene lost 0 bases and the J gene lost 8 bases, with 8 bases spanning the gap. The germline V gene has CDR1 DFQATT and CDR2 SNEGSKA (reference sequence). CDR3 DNA sequence: TGCAGTGCTAGAGAAGGGATTGAGCCCCAGCATTTT. This codes for CSAREGIEPQHF.

This clonotype is medium-sized in the sample. The gene calls are TRBV25-1 and TRBJ1-3; D ambiguous. This CDR3 is 14 amino acids long. V shed 5 bases and J shed 1 base, with 9 bases lying between them. The germline gives CDR1 MGHDK, CDR2 SYGVNS. This CDR3 reads CASSPTESGNTIYF. DNA for the CDR3: TGTGCCAGCAGTCCTACAGAATCTGGAAACACCATATATTTT.